These T cell receptor beta chains were read from a single sample in a study of radiation and T cells in renal cell carcinoma. TCRdb's copy holds only in-frame clones and misses some; the assay was immunoSEQ multiplex PCR. The sample has around 140,000 clones; roughly nine tenths are singletons. The sequencing used blood, collected from a patient whose treatment included radiotherapy and nephrectomy. These receptors were taken from an older woman with renal cell carcinoma. The CDR3 runs from the conserved cysteine through the conserved F or W. D genes are given only for firm matches. Clone size is stated in some rows and not others, as once, few, many or a class when expanded.

clone_size d_call j_call v_call cdr3_nt cdr3_aa
- - TRBJ2-5 TRBV2 TGTGCCAGCAGAGCTACAGGGCTTGGTGGAGAGACCCAGTACTTC CASRATGLGGETQYF
- - TRBJ1-2 TRBV9 TGTGCCAGCAGCGCACTACAGGGTATCGCTGGCTACACCTTC CASSALQGIAGYTF
- TRBD2 TRBJ2-3 TRBV9 TGTGCCAGCAGCGTAGAACTAGCGACAGATACGCAGTATTTT CASSVELATDTQYF
- - TRBJ2-3 TRBV20-1 TGCAGTGCTAGAAGTGGGGATACGCAGTATTTT CSARSGDTQYF
- - TRBJ1-1 TRBV6-5 TGTGCCAGCAGCCCTACACGGTTTGGAGCTTTCTTT CASSPTRFGAFF
- TRBD1 TRBJ1-6 TRBV5-1 TGCGCCAGTTCTCGGACAGGGGGCGCGTATAATTCACCCCTCCACTTT CASSRTGGAYNSPLHF
- - TRBJ1-4 TRBV11-2 TGTGCCAGCAGCTTAGGATCGGCGGGTGAAAAACTGTTTTTT CASSLGSAGEKLFF
- - TRBJ1-2 TRBV30 TGTGCCTGGAGTGTAGGGGCAGGAGCTAACTATGGCTACACCTTC CAWSVGAGANYGYTF
- - TRBJ1-1 TRBV5-1 TGCGCCAGCAGCTCGCCACAGAGGAACACTGAAGCTTTCTTT CASSSPQRNTEAFF
- - TRBJ2-5 TRBV7-9 TGTGCCAGCAGCTTAGGGGGGTCAGGGCAAGAGACCCAGTACTTC CASSLGGSGQETQYF
- TRBD1 TRBJ2-7 TRBV27 TGTGCCAGCAGTTCCCTGGGGACAGGGGCCTACGAGCAGTACTTC CASSSLGTGAYEQYF
- TRBD2 TRBJ2-3 TRBV5-4 TGTGCCAGCTACAATGGCGGGGGGGTAACAGATACGCAGTATTTT CASYNGGGVTDTQYF
- - TRBJ2-3 TRBV7-3 TGTGCCAGCAGTCTCACACCGGAGAGCACAGATACGCAGTATTTT CASSLTPESTDTQYF
- - TRBJ2-7 TRBV29-1 TGCAGCGTTGGAAGGGGCCCGAGCTCCTACGAGCAGTACTTC CSVGRGPSSYEQYF
few - TRBJ1-2 TRBV19 TGTGCCAGTAGTATATGGCAGAAGGATCTCTCTGGCTACACCTTC CASSIWQKDLSGYTF
few - TRBJ1-1 TRBV10-3 TGTGCCCTCCAGACAGTTCTGAACACTGAAGCTTTCTTT CALQTVLNTEAFF
once - TRBJ1-2 TRBV25-1 TGTGCCAGCAGTGAATTGGGCAGGGACTATGGCTACACCTTC CASSELGRDYGYTF
- TRBD1 TRBJ2-2 TRBV4-2 TGTGCCAGCAGCCAAGGGACAGGGACCACCGGGGAGCTGTTTTTT CASSQGTGTTGELFF
- - TRBJ1-4 TRBV7-2 TGTGCCAGCACCCCGGGAGCAACTAATGAAAAACTGTTTTTT CASTPGATNEKLFF
- - TRBJ2-4 TRBV6-5 TGTGCCAGCAGACTGACTTCTCGCACAAACATTCAGTACTTC CASRLTSRTNIQYF
- - TRBJ2-3 TRBV27 TGTGCCAGCAGTATACTTAGCGGAGGAACAGATACGCAGTATTTT CASSILSGGTDTQYF
few - TRBJ2-3 TRBV4-3 TGCGCCAGCAGCCAAGATGAAAGAGGGATAACAGATACGCAGTATTTT CASSQDERGITDTQYF
- TRBD1 TRBJ2-1 TRBV9 TGTGCCAGCAGCGTAGGGGACAGGGACTACAATGAGCAGTTCTTC CASSVGDRDYNEQFF
- TRBD2 TRBJ2-3 TRBV5-1 TGCGCCAGCAGCCAGACTAGCGGAGGAAGCACAGATACGCAGTATTTT CASSQTSGGSTDTQYF
- TRBD1 TRBJ2-2 TRBV6-5 TGTGCCAGCACTGACAGGGCGGGCACCGGGGAGCTGTTTTTT CASTDRAGTGELFF